This T cell receptor beta chain was recorded in a study of blood T cell repertoires in COVID-19. Study-level information: From T cells, B-cell-depleted T cells, or PBMCs came the material, which was cDNA or gDNA.

The method was immunoSEQ multiplex PCR; TCRdb's version includes in-frame clones alone and lacks a portion of them. The table records 300,000 to 400,000 clones, 70% to 90% of them present only once. This clone showed up just once. This CDR3 spans 17 amino acids. V lost 0 bases, J lost 4 bases, and 18 bases lay in between. Germline V lookup: CDR1 MGHRA, CDR2 YSYEKL. The sample was peripheral blood. The origin of this receptor is a woman between 55 and 75 years old with COVID-19, enrolled during active disease. V is TRBV4-1 and J is TRBJ1-2; TRBD1 might be the D (5 bases). The CDR3 DNA is TGCGCCAGCAGCCAAGAAGTTGGGCAGGGCCTTCTCTATGGCTACACCTTC. This sequence encodes CASSQEVGQGLLYGYTF.